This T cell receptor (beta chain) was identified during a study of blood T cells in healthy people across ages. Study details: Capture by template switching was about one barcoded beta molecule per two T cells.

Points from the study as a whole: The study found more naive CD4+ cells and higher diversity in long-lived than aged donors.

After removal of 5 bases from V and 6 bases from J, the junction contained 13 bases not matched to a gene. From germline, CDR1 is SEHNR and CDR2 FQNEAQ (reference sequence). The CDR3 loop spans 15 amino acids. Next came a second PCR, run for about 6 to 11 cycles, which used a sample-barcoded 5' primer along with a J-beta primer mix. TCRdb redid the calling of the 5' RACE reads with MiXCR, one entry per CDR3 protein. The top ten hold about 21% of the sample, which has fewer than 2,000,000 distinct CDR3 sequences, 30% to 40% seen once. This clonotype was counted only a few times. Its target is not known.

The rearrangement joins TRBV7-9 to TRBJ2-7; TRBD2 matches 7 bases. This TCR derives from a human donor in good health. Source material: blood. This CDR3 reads CASSPLNKPGGEQYF. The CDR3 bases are TGTGCCAGCAGCCCTCTAAATAAGCCGGGGGGCGAGCAGTACTTC.